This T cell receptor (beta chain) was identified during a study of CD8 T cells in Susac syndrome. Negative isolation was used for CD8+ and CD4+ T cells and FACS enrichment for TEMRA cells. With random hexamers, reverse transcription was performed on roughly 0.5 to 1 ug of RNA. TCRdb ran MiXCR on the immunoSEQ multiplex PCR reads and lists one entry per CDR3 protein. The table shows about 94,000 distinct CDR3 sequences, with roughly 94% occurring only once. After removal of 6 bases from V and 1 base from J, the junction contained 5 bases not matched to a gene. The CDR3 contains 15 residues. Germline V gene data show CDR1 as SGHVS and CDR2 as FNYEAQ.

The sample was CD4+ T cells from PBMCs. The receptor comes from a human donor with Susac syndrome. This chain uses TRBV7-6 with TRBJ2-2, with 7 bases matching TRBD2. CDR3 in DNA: TGTGCCAGCAGTCCGACTAGCATGAACACCGGGGAGCTGTTTTTT. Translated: CASSPTSMNTGELFF. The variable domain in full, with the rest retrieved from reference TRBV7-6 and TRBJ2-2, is GAGVSQSPRYKVTKRGQDVALRCDPISGHVSLYWYRQALGQGPEFLTYFNYEAQQDKSGLPNDRFSAERPEGSISTLTIQRTEQRDSAMYRCASSPTSMNTGELFFGEGSRLTVL.